The next 4 T cell receptor beta chains were all read from a single sample in a study of PD-1 blockade in classical Hodgkin lymphoma. Every single patient, without exception, relapsed after autologous stem cell transplantation, and brentuximab vedotin exposure varied. Clones were read by immunoSEQ multiplex PCR, and TCRdb kept only the in-frame ones, dropping some. The data show some 64,000 clones, approximately 90% seen once. Source: peripheral blood mononuclear cells (PBMCs), taken at baseline. The receptor set was obtained from a human donor with classical Hodgkin lymphoma.

The chain couples TRBV6-5 to TRBJ2-1, with 10 bases fitting TRBD2. CDR1 is MNHEY and CDR2 is SVGAGI in the germline V gene. Losses at the gene ends were 4 bases for V and 1 base for J; bases not matched to a gene: 4. CDR3 length equals 16 residues. CDR3 residues: CASSSSGGISYNEQFF. Written as DNA, the CDR3 is TGTGCCAGCAGTTCTAGCGGGGGCATTTCCTACAATGAGCAGTTCTTC.

This chain links TRBV25-1 with TRBJ2-7; the D gene is possibly TRBD2 (6 bases). CDR1 is MGHDK, CDR2 SYGVNS, per germline. The CDR3 covers 17 residues. Trimming stripped 4 bases from V and 3 bases from J, with 22 bases between. The CDR3 DNA reads TGTGCCAGCAGTGGCCGGGACTCCCTGGGTTCTGTCTACGAGCAGTACTTC. Residues: CASSGRDSLGSVYEQYF.

The J gene is TRBJ1-1, the V gene TRBV6-6; D not resolved. Trimming left V 6 bases short and J 10 bases short, with 15 bases between. The CDR3 runs 12 residues. Germline CDR1 and CDR2: MNHNY and SVGAGI (reference sequence). CDR3 nucleotide sequence: TGTGCCAGCAGAGGAGGAAAAGCGAGAGCTTTCTTT. Translated, it gives CASRGGKARAFF.

This chain uses TRBV5-4 with TRBJ1-2; 7 positions match TRBD1. Unmatched junction bases numbered 9, after V lost 3 bases and J lost 4 bases. There are 15 residues in the CDR3. The germline V gene encodes CDR1 SGHNT and CDR2 YYREEE (reference sequence). Here the CDR3 reads CASSSKTGTAYGYTF. DNA for the CDR3: TGTGCCAGCAGCTCCAAAACCGGGACAGCCTATGGCTACACCTTC.